This T cell receptor beta chain was captured in a study of long-term antiretroviral therapy in people with HIV. In the study overall: It was about a decade after the earliest samples that the 2015 immediate-ART recommendation appeared. Findings and limits, study-wide: Dominant in the repertoire at all time points were clones expanded before ART. Diversity rose after ART but stayed below transplant donor controls.

The CDR3 extends over 12 amino acids. V was pared by 7 bases and J by 4 bases, with 8 bases between. From germline, CDR1 is MNHEY and CDR2 SVGAGI. About this clone itself: The antigen remains unidentified.

At survey level, the immunoSEQ assay was run in its v3.0 version. Assay used: immunoSEQ multiplex PCR; TCRdb lists only in-frame clones, some missing. This table has more than 15,000 clones, around four fifths appearing once. The material was unsorted PBMCs, obtained at the start of antiretroviral therapy, before treatment. The chain uses TRBV6-5 and TRBJ2-1; no clear D. The clonotype comes from a woman aged 40 to 50 with HIV. CDR3 protein: CASKGSYNEQFF. In DNA, the CDR3 is TGTGCCAGCAAAGGCAGTTACAATGAGCAGTTCTTC.